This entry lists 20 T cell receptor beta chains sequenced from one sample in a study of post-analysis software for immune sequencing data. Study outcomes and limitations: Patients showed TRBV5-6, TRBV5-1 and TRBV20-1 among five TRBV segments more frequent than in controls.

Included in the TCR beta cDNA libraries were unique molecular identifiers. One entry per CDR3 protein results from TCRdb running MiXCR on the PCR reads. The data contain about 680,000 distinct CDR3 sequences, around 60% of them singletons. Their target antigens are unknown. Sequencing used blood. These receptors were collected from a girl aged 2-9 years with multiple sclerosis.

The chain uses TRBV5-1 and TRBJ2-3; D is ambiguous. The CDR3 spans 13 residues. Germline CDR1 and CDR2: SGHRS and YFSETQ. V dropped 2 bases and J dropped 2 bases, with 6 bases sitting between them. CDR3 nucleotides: TGCGCCAGCAGCTTATCAGCCACAGATACGCAGTATTTT. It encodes CASSLSATDTQYF.

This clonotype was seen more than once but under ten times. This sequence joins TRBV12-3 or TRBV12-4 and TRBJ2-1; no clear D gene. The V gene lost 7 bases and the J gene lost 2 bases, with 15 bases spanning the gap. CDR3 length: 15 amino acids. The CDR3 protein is CASIPISPPYNEQFF. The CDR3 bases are TGTGCCAGCATCCCGATCAGCCCCCCCTACAATGAGCAGTTCTTC.

Here the CDR3 reads CAISKDRGGTDTQYF. The CDR3 bases are TGTGCCATCAGTAAAGACAGGGGGGGGACAGATACGCAGTATTTT. The chain links TRBV10-3 to TRBJ2-3, with 9 bases that match TRBD1. The CDR3 has 15 residues. CDR1 ENHRY and CDR2 SYGVKD come from the germline V gene. V trimming: 5 bases; J trimming: 3 bases; junction bases outside the gene matches: 6.

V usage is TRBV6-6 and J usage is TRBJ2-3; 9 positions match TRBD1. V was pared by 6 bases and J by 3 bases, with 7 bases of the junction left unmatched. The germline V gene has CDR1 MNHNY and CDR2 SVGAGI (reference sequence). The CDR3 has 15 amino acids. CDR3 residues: CASRGTGHKTDTQYF. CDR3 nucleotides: TGTGCCAGCAGGGGGACAGGGCATAAGACAGATACGCAGTATTTT.

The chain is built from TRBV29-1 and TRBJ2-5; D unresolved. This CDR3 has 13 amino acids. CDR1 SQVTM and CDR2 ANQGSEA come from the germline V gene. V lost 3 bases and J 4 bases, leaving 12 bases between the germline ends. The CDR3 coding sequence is TGCAGCGTTGAGTTGGGCTCCGGAGAGACCCAGTACTTC. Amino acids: CSVELGSGETQYF.

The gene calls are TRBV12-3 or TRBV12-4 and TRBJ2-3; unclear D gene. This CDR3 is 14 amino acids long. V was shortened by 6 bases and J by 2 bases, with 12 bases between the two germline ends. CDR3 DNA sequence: TGTGCCAGCAGAACGCGACTCGACACAGATACGCAGTATTTT. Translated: CASRTRLDTDTQYF.

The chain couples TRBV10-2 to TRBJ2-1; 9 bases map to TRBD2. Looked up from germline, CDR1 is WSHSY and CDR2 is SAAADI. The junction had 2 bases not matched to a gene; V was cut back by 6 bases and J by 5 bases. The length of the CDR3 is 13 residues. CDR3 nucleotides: TGCGCCAGCAGACTAGCGGGTAACAATGAGCAGTTCTTC. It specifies CASRLAGNNEQFF.

CDR3 nucleotides: TGTGCCATCAGTGGTGGTGGTATAGCCAAAAACATTCAGTACTTC. Its translation: CAISGGGIAKNIQYF. The V call is TRBV10-3, the J call TRBJ2-4, with unresolved D. Germline V gene lookup returns CDR1 ENHRY and CDR2 SYGVKD. The CDR3 is 15 residues long. V lost 4 bases to trimming and J lost 0 bases, with 10 bases between them.

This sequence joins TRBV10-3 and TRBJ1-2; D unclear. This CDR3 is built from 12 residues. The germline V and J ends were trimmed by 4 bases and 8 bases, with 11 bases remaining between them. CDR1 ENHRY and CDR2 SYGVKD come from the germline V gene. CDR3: CAISGDGEGYTF. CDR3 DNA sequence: TGTGCCATCAGTGGCGACGGGGAGGGCTACACCTTC.

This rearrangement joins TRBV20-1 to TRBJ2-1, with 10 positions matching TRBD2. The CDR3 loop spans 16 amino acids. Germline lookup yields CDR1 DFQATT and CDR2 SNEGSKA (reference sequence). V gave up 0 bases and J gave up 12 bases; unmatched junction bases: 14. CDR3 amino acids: CSARDRPLAGVQRQFF. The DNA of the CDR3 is TGCAGTGCTAGAGATAGGCCCCTAGCGGGAGTGCAAAGGCAGTTCTTC.

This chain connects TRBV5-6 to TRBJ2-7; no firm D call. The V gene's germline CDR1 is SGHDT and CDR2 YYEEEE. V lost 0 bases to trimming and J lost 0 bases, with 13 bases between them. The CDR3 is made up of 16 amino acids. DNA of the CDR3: TGTGCCAGCAGCTTGGCCCTCGGCCGACACTCCTACGAGCAGTACTTC. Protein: CASSLALGRHSYEQYF.

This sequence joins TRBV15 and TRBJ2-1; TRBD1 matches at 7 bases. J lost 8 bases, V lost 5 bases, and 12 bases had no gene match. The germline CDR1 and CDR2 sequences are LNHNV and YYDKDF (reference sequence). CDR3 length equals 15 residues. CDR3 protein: CATSGETGITDEQFF. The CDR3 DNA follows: TGTGCCACCAGCGGGGAGACAGGGATAACCGATGAGCAGTTCTTC.

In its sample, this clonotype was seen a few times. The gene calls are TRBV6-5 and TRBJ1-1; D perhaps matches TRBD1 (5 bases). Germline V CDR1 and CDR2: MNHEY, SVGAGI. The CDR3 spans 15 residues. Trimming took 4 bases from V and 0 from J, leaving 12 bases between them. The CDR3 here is CASSWKGAMNTEAFF. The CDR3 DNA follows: TGTGCCAGCAGTTGGAAAGGGGCTATGAACACTGAAGCTTTCTTT.

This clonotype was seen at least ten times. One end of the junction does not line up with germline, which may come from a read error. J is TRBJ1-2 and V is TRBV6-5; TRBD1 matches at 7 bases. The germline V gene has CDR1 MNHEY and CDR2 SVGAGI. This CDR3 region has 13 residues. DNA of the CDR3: TGCGCCAGCAGCTATAGAACAGGGGACGGCTACACCTTC. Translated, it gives CASSYRTGDGYTF.

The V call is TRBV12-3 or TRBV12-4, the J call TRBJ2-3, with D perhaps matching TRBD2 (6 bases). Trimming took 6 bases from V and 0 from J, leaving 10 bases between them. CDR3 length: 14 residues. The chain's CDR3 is CASRGGISTDTQYF. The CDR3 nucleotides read TGTGCCAGCAGGGGGGGAATCAGCACAGATACGCAGTATTTT.

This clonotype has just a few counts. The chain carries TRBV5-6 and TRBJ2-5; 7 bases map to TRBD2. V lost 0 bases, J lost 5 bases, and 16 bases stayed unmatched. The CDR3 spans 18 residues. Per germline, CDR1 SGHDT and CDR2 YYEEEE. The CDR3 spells CASSLEPETSPTVETQYF. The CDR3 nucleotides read TGTGCCAGCAGCTTGGAGCCCGAGACTAGCCCCACCGTGGAGACCCAGTACTTC.

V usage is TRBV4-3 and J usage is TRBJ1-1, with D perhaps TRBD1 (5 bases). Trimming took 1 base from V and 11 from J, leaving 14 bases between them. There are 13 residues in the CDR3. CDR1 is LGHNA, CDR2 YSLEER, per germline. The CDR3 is CASSQAWGGTAFF. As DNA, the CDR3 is TGCGCCAGCAGCCAAGCCTGGGGGGGAACGGCTTTCTTT.

The CDR3 sequence is CSAKGQDTNYGYTF. CDR3 DNA: TGCAGCGCCAAGGGACAGGATACTAACTATGGCTACACCTTC. The V and J genes are TRBV29-1 and TRBJ1-2, with TRBD1 matching 8 bases. With V trimmed by 7 bases and J by 0 bases, 7 bases remained unmatched. The CDR3 loop spans 14 amino acids. Germline V CDR1 and CDR2: SQVTM, ANQGSEA.

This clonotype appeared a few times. CDR3 residues: CASSQAGPSGSPLIPSSYNEQFF. DNA for the CDR3: TGCGCCAGCAGCCAAGCGGGCCCTAGCGGGAGTCCTCTCATACCCAGCTCCTACAATGAGCAGTTCTTC. This rearrangement joins TRBV4-1 to TRBJ2-1, with 10 bases that match TRBD2. The V segment lost 1 base and the J segment 0 bases; nucleotides outside the gene matches: 21. Germline assignment: CDR1 MGHRA and CDR2 YSYEKL. This CDR3 comprises 23 residues.

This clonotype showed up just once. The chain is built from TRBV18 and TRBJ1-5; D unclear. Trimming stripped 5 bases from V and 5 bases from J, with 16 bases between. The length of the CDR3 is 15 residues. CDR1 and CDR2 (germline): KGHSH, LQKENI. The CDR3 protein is CASSELRGLDQPQHF. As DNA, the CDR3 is TGTGCCAGCTCAGAGTTACGAGGGCTAGATCAGCCCCAGCATTTT.